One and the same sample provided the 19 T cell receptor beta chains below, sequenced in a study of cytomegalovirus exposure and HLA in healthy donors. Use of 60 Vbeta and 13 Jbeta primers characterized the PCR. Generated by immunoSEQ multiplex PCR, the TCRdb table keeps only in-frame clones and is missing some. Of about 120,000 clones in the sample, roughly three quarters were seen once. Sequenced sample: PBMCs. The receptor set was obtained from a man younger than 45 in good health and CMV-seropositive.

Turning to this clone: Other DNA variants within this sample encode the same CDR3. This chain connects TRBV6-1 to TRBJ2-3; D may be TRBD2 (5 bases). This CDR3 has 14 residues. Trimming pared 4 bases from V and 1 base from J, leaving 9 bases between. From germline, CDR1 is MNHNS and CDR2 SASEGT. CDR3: CASSVGRGTDTQYF. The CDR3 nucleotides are TGTGCCAGCAGTGTAGGGAGAGGCACAGATACGCAGTATTTT.

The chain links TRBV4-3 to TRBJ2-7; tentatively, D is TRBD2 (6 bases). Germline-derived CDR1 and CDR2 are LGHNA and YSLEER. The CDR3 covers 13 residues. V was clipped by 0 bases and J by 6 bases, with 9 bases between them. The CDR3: CASSQDQGGEQYF. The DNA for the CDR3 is TGCGCCAGCAGCCAAGATCAGGGAGGCGAGCAGTACTTC.

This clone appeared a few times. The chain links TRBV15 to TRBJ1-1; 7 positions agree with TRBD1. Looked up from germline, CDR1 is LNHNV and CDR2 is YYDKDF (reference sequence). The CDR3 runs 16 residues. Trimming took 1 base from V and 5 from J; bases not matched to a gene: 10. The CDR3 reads CATSRGAGPGGTEAFF. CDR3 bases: TGTGCCACCAGCAGAGGAGCGGGCCCAGGGGGAACTGAAGCTTTCTTT.

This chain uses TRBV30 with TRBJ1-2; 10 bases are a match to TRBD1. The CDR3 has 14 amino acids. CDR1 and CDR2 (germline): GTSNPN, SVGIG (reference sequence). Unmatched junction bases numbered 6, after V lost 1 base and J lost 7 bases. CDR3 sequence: CAWSGQGATGGYTF. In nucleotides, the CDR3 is TGTGCCTGGAGTGGACAGGGGGCGACGGGTGGCTACACCTTC.

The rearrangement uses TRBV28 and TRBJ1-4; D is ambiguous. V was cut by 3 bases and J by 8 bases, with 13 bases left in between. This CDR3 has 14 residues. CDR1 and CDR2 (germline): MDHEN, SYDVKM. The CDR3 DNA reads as TGTGCCAGCAGTTTTGGCTCGACTGGGGAAAAACTGTTTTTT. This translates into CASSFGSTGEKLFF.

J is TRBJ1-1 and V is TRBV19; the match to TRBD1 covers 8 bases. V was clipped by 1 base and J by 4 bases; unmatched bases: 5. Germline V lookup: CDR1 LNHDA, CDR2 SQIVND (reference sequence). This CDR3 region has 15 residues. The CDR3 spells CASSIGQGATTEAFF. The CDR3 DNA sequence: TGTGCCAGTAGTATAGGGCAGGGGGCGACCACTGAAGCTTTCTTT.

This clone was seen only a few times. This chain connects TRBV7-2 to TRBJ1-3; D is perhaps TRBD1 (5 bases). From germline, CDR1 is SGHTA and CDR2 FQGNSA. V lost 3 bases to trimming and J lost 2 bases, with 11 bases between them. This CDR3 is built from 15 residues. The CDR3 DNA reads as TGTGCCAGCAGCTTTTGGGGCGATACTGGAAACACCATATATTTT. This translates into CASSFWGDTGNTIYF.

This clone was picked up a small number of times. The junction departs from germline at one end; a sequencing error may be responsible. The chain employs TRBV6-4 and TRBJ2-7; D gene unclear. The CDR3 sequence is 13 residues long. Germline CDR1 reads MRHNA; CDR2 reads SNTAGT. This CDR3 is CASSPSASSEQYF. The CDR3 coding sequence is TGTGCCAGCAGCCCCTCAGCGTCCTCCGAGCAGTACTTC.

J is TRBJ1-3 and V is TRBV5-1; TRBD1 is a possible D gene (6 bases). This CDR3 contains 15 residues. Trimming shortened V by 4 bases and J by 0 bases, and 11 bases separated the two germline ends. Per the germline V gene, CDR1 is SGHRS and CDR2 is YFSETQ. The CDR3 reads CASSLDSLSGNTIYF. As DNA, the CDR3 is TGCGCCAGCAGCCTGGACAGTCTCTCTGGAAACACCATATATTTT.

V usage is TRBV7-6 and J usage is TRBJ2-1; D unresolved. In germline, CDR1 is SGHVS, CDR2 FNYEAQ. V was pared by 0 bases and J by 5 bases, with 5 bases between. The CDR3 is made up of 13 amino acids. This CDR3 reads CASSLAHHNEQFF. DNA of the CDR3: TGTGCCAGCAGCTTAGCCCATCACAATGAGCAGTTCTTC.

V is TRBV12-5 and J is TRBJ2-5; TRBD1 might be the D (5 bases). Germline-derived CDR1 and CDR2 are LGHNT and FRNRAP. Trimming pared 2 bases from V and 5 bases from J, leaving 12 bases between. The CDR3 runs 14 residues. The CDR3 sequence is CASGLQGLKETQYF. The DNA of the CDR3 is TGTGCTAGTGGTTTGCAGGGATTGAAGGAGACCCAGTACTTC.

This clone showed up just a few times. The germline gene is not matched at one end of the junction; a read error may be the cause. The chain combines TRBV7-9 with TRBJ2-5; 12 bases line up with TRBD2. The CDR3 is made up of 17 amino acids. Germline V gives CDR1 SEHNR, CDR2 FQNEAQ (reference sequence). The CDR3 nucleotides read TGTTCCAGCAGTCATACTAGCGGGGGGACCCTAAGGGAGACCCAGTACTTC. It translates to CSSSHTSGGTLRETQYF.

The CDR3 region is CASSLDLTDEQYF. DNA of the CDR3: TGTGCCAGCAGCCTTGACTTAACTGACGAGCAGTACTTC. The chain uses TRBV7-2 and TRBJ2-7; D is ambiguous. The CDR3 loop spans 13 amino acids. V was trimmed by 5 bases and J by 5 bases, leaving 13 bases between them. Germline V gene sequence: CDR1 SGHTA, CDR2 FQGNSA. The full variable domain, rest sourced from reference TRBV7-2 and TRBJ2-7, is GAGVSQSPSNKVTEKGKDVELRCDPISGHTALYWYRQSLGQGLEFLIYFQGNSAPDKSGLPSDRFSAERTGGSVSTLTIQRTQQEDSAVYLCASSLDLTDEQYFGPGTRLTVT.

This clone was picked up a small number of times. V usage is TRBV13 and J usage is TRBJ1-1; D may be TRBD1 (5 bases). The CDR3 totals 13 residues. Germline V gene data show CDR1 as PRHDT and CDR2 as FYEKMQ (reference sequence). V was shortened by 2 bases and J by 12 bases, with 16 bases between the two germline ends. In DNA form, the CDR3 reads TGTGCCAGCAGCTTAAGTTACAGGTCCCCTACTTTCTTT. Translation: CASSLSYRSPTFF.

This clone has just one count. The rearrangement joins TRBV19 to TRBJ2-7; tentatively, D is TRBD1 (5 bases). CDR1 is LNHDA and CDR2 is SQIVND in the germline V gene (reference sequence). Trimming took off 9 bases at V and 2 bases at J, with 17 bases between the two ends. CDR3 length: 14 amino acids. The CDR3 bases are TGTGCCAGCCACCTACAGGAAGCGCCCTACGAGCAGTACTTC. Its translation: CASHLQEAPYEQYF. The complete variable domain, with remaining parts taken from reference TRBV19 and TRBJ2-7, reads DGGITQSPKYLFRKEGQNVTLSCEQNLNHDAMYWYRQDPGQGLRLIYYSQIVNDFQKGDIAEGYSVSREKKESFPLTVTSAQKNPTAFYLCASHLQEAPYEQYFGPGTRLTVT.

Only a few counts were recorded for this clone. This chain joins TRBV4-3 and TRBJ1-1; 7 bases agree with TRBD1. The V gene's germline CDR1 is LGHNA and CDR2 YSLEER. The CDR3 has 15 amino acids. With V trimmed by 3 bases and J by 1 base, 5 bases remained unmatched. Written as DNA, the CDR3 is TGCGCCAGCAGCCAGGACAGGAATTGGAACACTGAAGCTTTCTTT. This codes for CASSQDRNWNTEAFF.

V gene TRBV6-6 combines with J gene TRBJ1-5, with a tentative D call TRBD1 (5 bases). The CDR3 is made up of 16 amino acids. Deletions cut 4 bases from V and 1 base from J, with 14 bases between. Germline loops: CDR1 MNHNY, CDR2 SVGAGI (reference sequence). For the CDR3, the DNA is TGTGCCAGCAGTTCACGCGGGGGAGCCAGCAATCAGCCCCAGCATTTT. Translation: CASSSRGGASNQPQHF.

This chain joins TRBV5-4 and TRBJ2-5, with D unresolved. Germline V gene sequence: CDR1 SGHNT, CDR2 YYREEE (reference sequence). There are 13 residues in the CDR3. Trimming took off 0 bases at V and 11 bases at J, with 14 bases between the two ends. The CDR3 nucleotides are TGTGCCAGCAGCTTGGGCGGCCTTGAGGAGCAGTACTTC. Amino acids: CASSLGGLEEQYF. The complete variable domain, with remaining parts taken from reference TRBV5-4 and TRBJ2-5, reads ETGVTQSPTHLIKTRGQQVTLRCSSQSGHNTVSWYQQALGQGPQFIFQYYREEENGRGNFPPRFSGLQFPNYSSELNVNALELDDSALYLCASSLGGLEEQYFGPGTRLLVL.

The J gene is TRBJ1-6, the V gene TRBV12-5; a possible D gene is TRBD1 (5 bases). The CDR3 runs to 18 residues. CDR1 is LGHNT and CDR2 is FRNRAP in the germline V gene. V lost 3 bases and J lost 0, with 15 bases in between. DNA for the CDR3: TGTGCTAGTGGTTTCACTATCAGGGTGAGCTCCTATAATTCACCCCTCCACTTT. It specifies CASGFTIRVSSYNSPLHF.